A single sample is the source of the 20 T cell receptor beta chains below, sequenced in a study of blood T cells in healthy people across ages. The use of a sample-barcoded 5' primer and a J-beta primer mix characterized a second PCR of about 6 to 12 cycles. TCRdb recomputed calls from the 5' RACE reads with MiXCR, one row per CDR3 protein. The data show hundreds of thousands of distinct CDR3 sequences, with around 45% seen just once and roughly 34% held by the top ten. Sequences were obtained from blood. Receptors were obtained from an older woman in good health.

This chain uses TRBV2 with TRBJ1-1, with 7 positions matching TRBD1. The CDR3 loop spans 16 amino acids. Germline V gene sequence: CDR1 SNHLY, CDR2 FYNNEI. Germline trimming cut 3 bases from V and 0 bases from J; bases unmatched to any gene: 7. This chain's CDR3 is CASSEMTGTLNTEAFF. DNA of the CDR3: TGTGCCAGCAGTGAGATGACAGGGACCCTGAACACTGAAGCTTTCTTT. The whole variable domain, remainder taken from reference TRBV2 and TRBJ1-1, is EPEVTQTPSHQVTQMGQEVILRCVPISNHLYFYWYRQILGQKVEFLVSFYNNEISEKSEIFDDQFSVERPDGSNFTLKIRSTKLEDSAMYFCASSEMTGTLNTEAFFGQGTRLTVV.

J is TRBJ1-1 and V is TRBV20-1; D gene unclear. The CDR3 length is 13 residues. Germline V gives CDR1 DFQATT, CDR2 SNEGSKA (reference sequence). V lost 5 bases to trimming and J lost 6 bases, with 16 bases between them. In nucleotides, the CDR3 is TGCAGTGCTCATGAAACGGGATACTCTGAAGCTTTCTTT. Protein product: CSAHETGYSEAFF.

The chain joins TRBV2 to TRBJ2-7; D perhaps matches TRBD1 (5 bases). TRBJ2-4 matches the DNA end more closely, so the J call is doubtful. The CDR3 is 13 amino acids. Germline V CDR1 and CDR2: SNHLY, FYNNEI. CDR3 DNA: TGTGCCAGCAGTGGAAAGGGGCTCGACATTCAGTACTTC. As protein: CASSGKGLDIQYF.

The chain is built from TRBV20-1 and TRBJ2-1; maybe TRBD1 (6 bases). Looked up from germline, CDR1 is DFQATT and CDR2 is SNEGSKA (reference sequence). The CDR3 sequence is 14 residues long. The CDR3 coding sequence is TGCAGCGGACTCGACAGGAGCTCCTACAATGAGCAGTTCTTC. This sequence encodes CSGLDRSSYNEQFF.

This clonotype has a handful of counts. The rearrangement uses TRBV12-3 or TRBV12-4 and TRBJ1-5; D gene uncertain. CDR3 size: 12 residues. V was pared by 3 bases and J by 7 bases, with 7 bases between. The CDR3 here is CASSFLRQPQHF. In DNA, the CDR3 is TGTGCCAGCAGTTTTCTCCGGCAGCCCCAGCATTTT.

This clonotype has just a few counts. V usage is TRBV5-1 and J usage is TRBJ1-4, with D tentatively TRBD1 (6 bases). The CDR3 covers 17 residues. Trimming took 1 base from V and 3 from J, leaving 16 bases between them. From germline, CDR1 is SGHRS and CDR2 YFSETQ. The CDR3 DNA follows: TGCGCCAGCAGCTTGCTACTCGGGGGGCCGGCTAATGAAAAACTGTTTTTT. It is translated as CASSLLLGGPANEKLFF.

The gene calls are TRBV12-3 or TRBV12-4 and TRBJ2-1, with 7 positions matching TRBD2. Losses at the gene ends were 6 bases for V and 3 bases for J; bases not matched to a gene: 5. The CDR3 sequence is 14 residues long. The CDR3 loop is CASSSASGYNEQFF. The CDR3 coding sequence is TGTGCCAGCAGCTCGGCTAGCGGCTACAATGAGCAGTTCTTC.

The chain has TRBV4-1 and TRBJ2-5; perhaps TRBD1 as D (6 bases). The assigned J gene may be wrong: the sequence end matches TRBJ2-4 better. The germline gives CDR1 MGHRA, CDR2 YSYEKL. The CDR3 has 15 residues. The CDR3 DNA is TGCGCCAGCAGCTTTAGTCAGGGGAAGAAAGACATTCAGTACTTC. Translated: CASSFSQGKKDIQYF.

This clonotype was recorded many times. V and J are TRBV3-1 and TRBJ2-5; 12 bases fit TRBD2. V shed 1 base, J shed 4 bases, and the junction held 1 base outside the gene matches. Per the germline V gene, CDR1 is LGHDT and CDR2 is YNNKEL (reference sequence). This CDR3 region has 15 residues. CDR3 nucleotide sequence: TGTGCCAGCAGCCAAGGACTAGCGGGGGCAGAGACCCAGTACTTC. It specifies CASSQGLAGAETQYF.

This clonotype was recorded a few times. The J gene is TRBJ2-4, the V gene TRBV20-1; the match to TRBD1 covers 8 bases. The junction had 6 bases not matched to a gene; V was cut back by 1 base and J by 13 bases. The CDR3 consists of 12 residues. The germline CDR1 and CDR2 sequences are DFQATT and SNEGSKA (reference sequence). The CDR3 coding sequence is TGCAGTGCTAGAGCGGGGACAGGAGTCCAGTACTTC. It translates to CSARAGTGVQYF.

The chain employs TRBV3-1 and TRBJ2-1; D might be TRBD2 (6 bases). Germline CDR1 LGHDT, CDR2 YNNKEL (reference sequence). CDR3 length: 13 amino acids. V gave up 5 bases and J gave up 4 bases, with 9 bases separating them. In nucleotides, the CDR3 is TGTGCCAGCAGCAGGACTAATTACAATGAGCAGTTCTTC. It specifies CASSRTNYNEQFF.

The rearrangement links TRBV14 to TRBJ1-6, with D possibly TRBD1 on 5 matching bases. The CDR3 length is 13 residues. Germline V gene lookup returns CDR1 SGHDN and CDR2 FVKESK. The V end was cut by 8 bases, the J end by 7 bases, with 12 bases between. In nucleotides, the CDR3 is TGTGCCAGCCGGAGACAGAGAAATTCACCCCTCCACTTT. Protein product: CASRRQRNSPLHF.

This clonotype has only a few counts. The J gene is TRBJ1-6, the V gene TRBV3-1; D is undetermined. Germline loops: CDR1 LGHDT, CDR2 YNNKEL (reference sequence). Trimming stripped 8 bases from V and 13 bases from J, with 15 bases between. The CDR3 covers 12 residues. CDR3 DNA sequence: TGTGCCAGCGGTAGTTCATTTCTCCCCCTCCACTTT. Translation: CASGSSFLPLHF.

The chain uses TRBV28 and TRBJ2-7; TRBD2 agrees at 7 bases. There are 16 residues in the CDR3. CDR1 and CDR2 from the germline V gene are MDHEN and SYDVKM. Losses at the gene ends were 6 bases for V and 1 base for J; bases not matched to a gene: 12. The CDR3 loop is CASSPGTNGASYEQYF. The CDR3 DNA is TGTGCCAGCAGCCCCGGGACTAACGGGGCTTCCTACGAGCAGTACTTC.

This rearrangement joins TRBV20-1 to TRBJ1-2; 9 bases are a match to TRBD1. CDR1 and CDR2 (germline): DFQATT, SNEGSKA (reference sequence). CDR3 length: 15 residues. Trimming at V came to 1 base and at J to 4 bases, leaving 7 bases not matched to a gene. CDR3 amino acids: CSARGPGQGTYGYTF. The CDR3 DNA follows: TGCAGTGCTAGAGGTCCCGGACAGGGGACCTATGGCTACACCTTC.

The chain combines TRBV5-1 with TRBJ2-3; weak D call: TRBD1 (6 bases). CDR1 is SGHRS and CDR2 is YFSETQ in the germline V gene. The V gene lost 4 bases and the J gene lost 5 bases, with 23 bases spanning the gap. This CDR3 spans 17 amino acids. This CDR3 is CASSREFGTLLGDTQYF. CDR3 bases: TGCGCCAGCAGCCGAGAATTCGGGACACTCCTTGGAGATACGCAGTATTTT.

The chain has TRBV6-6 and TRBJ2-3; unclear D gene. The length of the CDR3 is 13 residues. The germline V and J ends were trimmed by 8 bases and 2 bases, with 11 bases remaining between them. CDR1 is MNHNY and CDR2 is SVGAGI in the germline V gene (reference sequence). The CDR3 nucleotides are TGTGCCAGCTTCAGTGCGGTCACAGATACGCAGTATTTT. Translated, it gives CASFSAVTDTQYF.

This clonotype was seen only a few times. The rearrangement uses TRBV7-2 and TRBJ2-1; TRBD2 matches 7 bases. J gave up 2 bases and V 8 bases, and 9 bases lay outside the gene matches. The CDR3 loop spans 15 amino acids. Germline V gene data show CDR1 as SGHTA and CDR2 as FQGNSA. CDR3: CASGKREVTYNEQFF. CDR3 nucleotides: TGTGCCAGCGGAAAGCGGGAAGTGACCTACAATGAGCAGTTCTTC.

This clonotype was seen more than once but under ten times. The V gene is TRBV6-2 or TRBV6-3, the J gene TRBJ2-1; 9 bases align to TRBD1. V dropped 2 bases and J dropped 0; count of bases not matched to a gene: 5. The CDR3 covers 17 residues. The germline V gene has CDR1 MNHEY and CDR2 SVGEGT. CDR3 nucleotides: TGTGCCAGCAGTTACCGTGACAGGGGGAGCTCCTACAATGAGCAGTTCTTC. Amino acids: CASSYRDRGSSYNEQFF.

The chain links TRBV6-2 or TRBV6-3 to TRBJ2-1; no firm D call. The CDR3 loop spans 13 amino acids. Germline CDR1 reads MNHEY; CDR2 reads SVGEGT. With 2 bases removed from V and 6 bases from J, the gap between germline ends came to 8 bases. The CDR3 region is CASSYRETNEQFF. The CDR3 coding sequence is TGTGCCAGCAGTTACAGGGAAACCAATGAGCAGTTCTTC.